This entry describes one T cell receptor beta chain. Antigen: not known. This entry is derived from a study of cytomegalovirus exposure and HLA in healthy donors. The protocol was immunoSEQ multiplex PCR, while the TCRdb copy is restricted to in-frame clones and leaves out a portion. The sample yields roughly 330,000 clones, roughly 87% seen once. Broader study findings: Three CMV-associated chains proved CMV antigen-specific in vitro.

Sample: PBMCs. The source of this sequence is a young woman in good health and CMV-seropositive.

The CDR3 DNA is TGTGCCAGCAAGGCCTTCAGGAGTGAAAAACTGTTTTTT. This translates into CASKAFRSEKLFF. The chain joins TRBV2 to TRBJ1-4; D unclear. V gave up 7 bases and J gave up 7 bases, with 13 bases separating them. CDR1 and CDR2 from the germline V gene are SNHLY and FYNNEI. The CDR3 covers 13 residues. Complete variable domain (other parts from reference TRBV2 and TRBJ1-4): EPEVTQTPSHQVTQMGQEVILRCVPISNHLYFYWYRQILGQKVEFLVSFYNNEISEKSEIFDDQFSVERPDGSNFTLKIRSTKLEDSAMYFCASKAFRSEKLFFGSGTQLSVL.